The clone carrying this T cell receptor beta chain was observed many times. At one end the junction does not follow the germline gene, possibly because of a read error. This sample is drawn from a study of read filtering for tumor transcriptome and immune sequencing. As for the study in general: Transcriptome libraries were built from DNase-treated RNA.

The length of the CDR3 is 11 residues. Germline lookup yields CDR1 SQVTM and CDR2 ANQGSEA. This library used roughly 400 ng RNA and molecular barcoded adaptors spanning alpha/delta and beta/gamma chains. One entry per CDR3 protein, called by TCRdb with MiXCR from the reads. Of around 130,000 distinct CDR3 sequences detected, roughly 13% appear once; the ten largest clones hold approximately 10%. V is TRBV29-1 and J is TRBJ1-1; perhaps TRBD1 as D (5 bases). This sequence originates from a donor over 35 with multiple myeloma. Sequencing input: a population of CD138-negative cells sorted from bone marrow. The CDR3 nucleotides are TGCAACGTTGGGGGGAACACTGAAGCTTTCTTT. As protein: CNVGGNTEAFF.